Each of the 21 T cell receptor beta chains below was sequenced from the same sample in a study of T-cell reconstitution after alpha-beta-depleted transplantation in children. The TCRbeta library was prepared with unique molecular identifiers. TCRdb itself ran the PCR reads through MiXCR, one entry per CDR3 protein. This table has approximately 500,000 distinct CDR3 sequences, roughly 10% appearing once. Material: PBMCs, obtained before TCRalphabeta/CD19-depleted stem cell transplant. Source of these receptors: a child aged 2 to 10 with inherited bone marrow failure, due to receive a stem cell transplant.

A few counts support this clonotype. CDR3 sequence (DNA): TGTGCCAGCAGCAATCAGAACAGGGGGGGCCAGCCCCAGCATTTT. Translating gives CASSNQNRGGQPQHF. The V gene is TRBV12-3 or TRBV12-4, the J gene TRBJ1-5; 8 positions agree with TRBD1. The CDR3 is made up of 15 amino acids. The junction had 11 bases not matched to a gene; V was cut back by 6 bases and J by 7 bases.

This clonotype was detected ten times or more. The chain recombines TRBV5-5 with TRBJ1-5, with 10 bases that match TRBD1. V was clipped by 0 bases and J by 4 bases; unmatched bases: 7. Germline V gene sequence: CDR1 SGHKS, CDR2 YYEKEE (reference sequence). The CDR3 is 17 amino acids. The CDR3 DNA is TGTGCCAGCAGCTTGGCCGGGGACAGGGGCCAAAATCAGCCCCAGCATTTT. Protein product: CASSLAGDRGQNQPQHF.

This clonotype was counted at least ten times. DNA for the CDR3: TGTGCCAGCAGCCCAAGCAGGGAAACCTACAATGAGCAGTTCTTC. The encoded protein is CASSPSRETYNEQFF. The chain is built from TRBV9 and TRBJ2-1; D perhaps matches TRBD1 (5 bases). The CDR3 is 15 amino acids. The V end lost 4 bases, the J end lost 2 bases, and 13 bases lay between the germline ends. The germline CDR1 and CDR2 sequences are SGDLS and YYNGEE.

Many counts were recorded for this clonotype. V gene TRBV5-1 combines with J gene TRBJ2-3; the D is unclear. Germline assignment: CDR1 SGHRS and CDR2 YFSETQ. The length of the CDR3 is 14 residues. V lost 1 base to trimming and J lost 2 bases, with 8 bases between them. DNA of the CDR3: TGCGCCAGCAGCTTGCTCGGAAACACAGATACGCAGTATTTT. Translated: CASSLLGNTDTQYF.

Many counts were recorded for this clonotype. V is TRBV20-1 and J is TRBJ2-6; no clear D gene. Per germline, CDR1 DFQATT and CDR2 SNEGSKA (reference sequence). CDR3 size: 17 residues. The germline V and J ends were trimmed by 0 bases and 0 bases, with 12 bases remaining between them. The CDR3 sequence is CSARDTTVDSGANVLTF. The DNA for the CDR3 is TGCAGTGCTAGAGATACGACGGTAGACTCTGGGGCCAACGTCCTGACTTTC.

This clonotype has ten or more counts. The J gene is TRBJ1-2, the V gene TRBV30; TRBD1 is a possible D gene (6 bases). Trimming took 0 bases from V and 8 from J, leaving 13 bases between them. The CDR3 loop spans 13 amino acids. Germline CDR1 is GTSNPN and CDR2 is SVGIG (reference sequence). CDR3 sequence: CAWSVPGARGYTF. The CDR3 nucleotides are TGTGCCTGGAGTGTACCAGGGGCAAGAGGCTACACCTTC.

The chain links TRBV7-2 to TRBJ2-7; D remains ambiguous. The V gene's germline CDR1 is SGHTA and CDR2 FQGNSA. CDR3 length: 13 amino acids. Trimming removed 6 bases at V and 9 bases at J, with 18 bases between. CDR3 protein: CASSSLRTLGQYF. CDR3 nucleotides: TGTGCCAGCAGTTCACTACGAACCCTAGGGCAGTACTTC.

The sample holds a few counts of this clonotype. The chain links TRBV9 to TRBJ1-3, with 9 nucleotides matching TRBD1. From germline, CDR1 is SGDLS and CDR2 YYNGEE. The trim removed 2 bases at V and 1 base at J, leaving 4 bases unmatched. This CDR3 is 16 amino acids long. The CDR3 nucleotides are TGTGCCAGCAGCGTGGGACAGGGAGATTCTGGAAACACCATATATTTT. Protein sequence: CASSVGQGDSGNTIYF.

This clonotype showed up many times. This chain connects TRBV6-1 to TRBJ2-2; D might be TRBD2 (6 bases). This CDR3 contains 14 residues. Deletions cut 11 bases from V and 1 base from J, with 14 bases between. Per germline, CDR1 MNHNS and CDR2 SASEGT. The CDR3, as DNA: TGTGCCCCCGGGAGACACCAGAACACCGGGGAGCTGTTTTTT. Residues: CAPGRHQNTGELFF.

This clonotype was detected ten times or more. J is TRBJ2-1 and V is TRBV7-8, with 9 positions matching TRBD1. The germline gives CDR1 SGHVS, CDR2 FQNEAQ. The CDR3 has 12 amino acids. Germline trimming cut 1 base from V and 14 bases from J; bases unmatched to any gene: 3. In DNA, the CDR3 is TGTGCCAGCAGCTTAGGTGGGACAGGGAAGTTCTTC. Its translation: CASSLGGTGKFF.

This clonotype was seen at least ten times. The J gene is TRBJ2-7, the V gene TRBV10-3; 11 bases agree with TRBD1. J was trimmed by 3 bases and V by 1 base; bases with no gene match: 8. This CDR3 spans 17 amino acids. Germline CDR1 ENHRY, CDR2 SYGVKD. CDR3 nucleotides: TGTGCCATCAGTGAGTATGGGACAGGGGGTCTCTACTACGAGCAGTACTTC. This gives the protein CAISEYGTGGLYYEQYF.

Many counts were recorded for this clonotype. This chain links TRBV12-3 or TRBV12-4 with TRBJ2-7, with D possibly matching TRBD1 (6 bases). The CDR3 has 14 residues. The ends were cut back, 3 bases at V and 4 bases at J, with 13 bases in the middle. CDR3 sequence reads: CASSLIRGRYEQYF. The DNA of the CDR3 is TGTGCCAGCAGTTTGATCAGGGGTCGGTACGAGCAGTACTTC.

The rearrangement uses TRBV6-2 or TRBV6-3 and TRBJ2-1; no firm D call. Germline lookup yields CDR1 MNHEY and CDR2 SVGEGT. The V end lost 2 bases, the J end lost 9 bases, and 8 bases lay between the germline ends. There are 12 residues in the CDR3. The CDR3 loop is CASSYRSGEQFF. CDR3 DNA sequence: TGTGCCAGCAGTTACCGTTCCGGTGAGCAGTTCTTC.

This clonotype was counted ten times or more. V gene TRBV5-1 combines with J gene TRBJ2-3; tentative D call: TRBD1 (6 bases). This CDR3 has 13 amino acids. From germline, CDR1 is SGHRS and CDR2 YFSETQ. V lost 4 bases, J lost 6 bases, and 12 bases lay in between. CDR3 bases: TGCGCCAGCAGCCTCCGGACAGACGATACGCAGTATTTT. Its protein is CASSLRTDDTQYF.

This clonotype was seen only a few times. CDR3 in amino acids: CASSLIRVFGNEQFF. DNA of the CDR3: TGTGCCAGCAGTTTGATACGAGTTTTCGGCAATGAGCAGTTCTTC. The rearrangement uses TRBV28 and TRBJ2-1; no clear D. The ends were cut back, 3 bases at V and 6 bases at J, with 15 bases in the middle. CDR1 is MDHEN, CDR2 SYDVKM, per germline. The CDR3 extends over 15 amino acids.

This clonotype showed up many times. V and J are TRBV5-6 and TRBJ2-3; possible D gene TRBD2, 6 bases. Trimming pared 7 bases from V and 4 bases from J, leaving 25 bases between. This CDR3 contains 17 residues. Germline CDR1 SGHDT, CDR2 YYEEEE. The CDR3 loop reads CASHSFGGVEVADTQYF. The DNA of the CDR3 is TGTGCCAGCCATTCCTTCGGGGGAGTCGAGGTTGCAGATACGCAGTATTTT.

This clonotype was counted at least ten times. CDR3 DNA: TGTGCCAGCAGCTTACTCCTAGCGGCTGAGCAGTACTTC. This codes for CASSLLLAAEQYF. The rearrangement uses TRBV7-2 and TRBJ2-7; TRBD2 aligns across 7 bases. This CDR3 is 13 amino acids long. The V gene end was trimmed by 2 bases and the J gene end by 7 bases; junction bases not matched to a gene: 5. Germline assignment: CDR1 SGHTA and CDR2 FQGNSA.

This clonotype was recorded at least ten times. The chain has TRBV9 and TRBJ2-7; D gene ambiguous. Germline loops: CDR1 SGDLS, CDR2 YYNGEE. The CDR3 consists of 13 residues. Trimming stripped 3 bases from V and 6 bases from J, with 13 bases between. CDR3: CASSALGRSEQYF. The CDR3 DNA reads TGTGCCAGCAGCGCTCTGGGTCGCTCCGAGCAGTACTTC.

Notes on this clonotype: Given a much more abundant clone one base away, this may be a read error. V is TRBV20-1 and J is TRBJ1-1; TRBD1 is a possible D gene (5 bases). This CDR3 is built from 14 residues. Germline loops: CDR1 DFQATT, CDR2 SNEGSKA (reference sequence). The V gene lost 0 bases and the J gene lost 0 bases, with 8 bases spanning the gap. The CDR3 nucleotides are TGCAGTGCTAGAGACGGGGCTCTGAACACTGAAGCTTTCTTT. It encodes CSARDGALNTEAFF.

This clonotype appeared many times. The genes are TRBV30 and TRBJ2-1; the match to TRBD2 covers 11 bases. V lost 4 bases and J lost 2; bases outside the gene matches: 13. CDR3 length: 18 residues. Germline CDR1 GTSNPN, CDR2 SVGIG (reference sequence). The CDR3 here is CAWIPTSGKGMPYNEQFF. The DNA for the CDR3 is TGTGCCTGGATACCGACTAGCGGGAAAGGAATGCCCTACAATGAGCAGTTCTTC.

This clonotype was counted at least ten times. The rearrangement links TRBV5-1 to TRBJ2-7; the match to TRBD1 covers 10 bases. With V trimmed by 0 bases and J by 3 bases, 6 bases remained unmatched. The germline V gene encodes CDR1 SGHRS and CDR2 YFSETQ. The CDR3 consists of 16 residues. The CDR3 sequence: CASSLAGTGVLYEQYF. In nucleotides, the CDR3 is TGCGCCAGCAGCTTGGCCGGGACAGGGGTCCTCTACGAGCAGTACTTC.